This TCR beta chain was captured by sequencing in a study of T-cell memory formation after mild COVID-19. Per the germline V gene, CDR1 is MNHNS and CDR2 is SASEGT. The trim removed 7 bases at V and 7 bases at J, leaving 6 bases unmatched. The CDR3 extends over 14 amino acids. This clonotype was detected ten times or more. TCRdb reprocessed the 5' RACE reads via MiXCR and lists one record per CDR3 protein. The repertoire holds hundreds of thousands of distinct CDR3 sequences, with about a fifth as singletons. The chain is built from TRBV6-1 and TRBJ2-1; TRBD2 matches 11 bases. The sequence came from an adult woman who had mild COVID-19 (a few samples of this study predate the infection). Cell type and time point are not known. Sequenced: PBMCs or a T cell subset sorted from them (not recorded which). The CDR3 spells CASNVAGGPNEQFF. CDR3 nucleotides: TGTGCCAGCAACGTAGCGGGAGGGCCTAATGAGCAGTTCTTC.